Here is one T cell receptor beta chain with its context. MiXCR was run by TCRdb on the 5' RACE reads, yielding one entry per CDR3 protein. Of 30,000 to 40,000 distinct CDR3 sequences listed, more than 6.5% are singletons. The entry originates in a study of T cells after yellow fever vaccination. Trimming removed 0 bases at V and 3 bases at J, with 12 bases between. This CDR3 spans 15 amino acids. Per germline, CDR1 LGHNA and CDR2 YSLEER. V is TRBV4-3 and J is TRBJ2-7; D not resolved. The sequence was collected from a man aged 18 to 30 who received the YFV17D yellow fever vaccine. Sequencing was performed on PBMCs, either bulk or a sorted T-cell subset (CD4+, CD8+, memory, or dextramer-sorted; not recorded which), taken on the day of the first yellow fever vaccination. The CDR3 loop is CASSQDSSLSYEQYF. Here the CDR3 DNA reads TGCGCCAGCAGCCAAGACTCTTCCCTCAGCTACGAGCAGTACTTC.